The rows below give T cell receptor beta chains drawn from one sample of a study of OX40 agonist ivuxolimab in advanced cancers. The repertoire was sequenced with immunoSEQ multiplex PCR; TCRdb's copy has only in-frame clones and lacks some. Of 100,000 or so clones listed, approximately 90% are singletons. Here the sequenced sample was CD4+ or CD8+ T cells sorted from blood, taken in a trial of the OX40 agonist ivuxolimab. The receptor set was obtained from an adult with an advanced solid tumor such as melanoma, head and neck, liver or kidney cancer. Both conserved end residues are part of each CDR3. Fields, in order: J gene, clone size, V gene, D gene, CDR3 protein, CDR3 DNA. A D gene is named only where the DNA matches it firmly. For some rows the clone size is stated as once, few or many, or as a class when expanded; others skip it.

j_gene: TRBJ2-7
abundance: .
v_gene: TRBV6-1
d_gene: .
CDR3aa: CASSVRDLSSYEQYF
CDR3nt: TGTGCCAGCAGTGTCCGGGACTTAAGCTCCTACGAGCAGTACTTC

j_gene: TRBJ2-7
abundance: .
v_gene: TRBV7-7
d_gene: TRBD2
CDR3aa: CASSPGTSGIHEQYF
CDR3nt: TGTGCCAGCAGCCCCGGGACTAGCGGGATCCACGAGCAGTACTTC

j_gene: TRBJ2-1
abundance: .
v_gene: TRBV5-5
d_gene: .
CDR3aa: CASSFHPNEQFF
CDR3nt: TGTGCCAGCAGCTTCCATCCCAATGAGCAGTTCTTC

j_gene: TRBJ2-4
abundance: .
v_gene: TRBV11-1
d_gene: TRBD1
CDR3aa: CASSLGPTGTHIQYF
CDR3nt: TGTGCCAGCAGCTTAGGACCGACAGGGACGCACATTCAGTACTTC

j_gene: TRBJ2-3
abundance: few
v_gene: TRBV7-2
d_gene: .
CDR3aa: CASSRVQDTDTQYF
CDR3nt: TGTGCCAGCAGCCGGGTTCAAGACACAGATACGCAGTATTTT

j_gene: TRBJ2-6
abundance: once
v_gene: TRBV5-4
d_gene: .
CDR3aa: CASSVPSGANVLTF
CDR3nt: TGTGCCAGCAGCGTGCCCTCTGGGGCCAACGTCCTGACTTTC

j_gene: TRBJ2-1
abundance: .
v_gene: TRBV2
d_gene: TRBD2
CDR3aa: CAGADGTSGSNEQFF
CDR3nt: TGTGCCGGGGCGGACGGGACTAGCGGGAGTAATGAGCAGTTCTTC

j_gene: TRBJ2-3
abundance: once
v_gene: TRBV4-3
d_gene: TRBD2
CDR3aa: CASSRTSGTSDTQYF
CDR3nt: TGCGCCAGCAGCCGGACTAGCGGGACATCAGATACGCAGTATTTT

j_gene: TRBJ2-3
abundance: .
v_gene: TRBV4-2
d_gene: TRBD2
CDR3aa: CASSQARTAYTGGSTDTQYF
CDR3nt: TGTGCCAGCAGCCAAGCCCGGACGGCTTACACGGGAGGTAGCACAGATACGCAGTATTTT

j_gene: TRBJ2-6
abundance: .
v_gene: TRBV18
d_gene: TRBD1
CDR3aa: CASSPGTGSPISGANVLTF
CDR3nt: TGTGCCAGCTCACCCGGGACAGGGTCCCCCATCTCTGGGGCCAACGTCCTGACTTTC

j_gene: TRBJ2-3
abundance: .
v_gene: TRBV12-5
d_gene: TRBD2
CDR3aa: CASGSSGLAGTRDTQYF
CDR3nt: TGTGCTAGTGGTTCCTCGGGGCTAGCGGGTACCAGAGATACGCAGTATTTT

j_gene: TRBJ2-5
abundance: .
v_gene: TRBV27
d_gene: .
CDR3aa: CASSLSVRETQYF
CDR3nt: TGTGCCAGCAGTTTATCGGTCCGAGAGACCCAGTACTTC

j_gene: TRBJ1-2
abundance: .
v_gene: TRBV27
d_gene: TRBD1
CDR3aa: CASRQDRGRGYGYTF
CDR3nt: TGTGCCAGCAGGCAAGACAGGGGGCGCGGCTATGGCTACACCTTC

j_gene: TRBJ1-2
abundance: .
v_gene: TRBV28
d_gene: TRBD1
CDR3aa: CASSLGTGTNYGYTF
CDR3nt: TGTGCCAGCAGTTTAGGGACAGGGACCAACTATGGCTACACCTTC

j_gene: TRBJ1-5
abundance: .
v_gene: TRBV14
d_gene: TRBD1
CDR3aa: CASSQDWDREVSNQPQHF
CDR3nt: TGTGCCAGCAGCCAAGACTGGGACAGGGAGGTGAGCAATCAGCCCCAGCATTTT

j_gene: TRBJ1-5
abundance: .
v_gene: TRBV30
d_gene: .
CDR3aa: CAWASGANQPQHF
CDR3nt: TGTGCCTGGGCCTCAGGGGCCAATCAGCCCCAGCATTTT

j_gene: TRBJ2-1
abundance: .
v_gene: TRBV7-9
d_gene: .
CDR3aa: CASSLDWDNEQFF
CDR3nt: TGTGCCAGCAGCCTCGACTGGGACAATGAGCAGTTCTTC

j_gene: TRBJ1-2
abundance: .
v_gene: TRBV28
d_gene: TRBD1
CDR3aa: CASSYGTGAIRNYGYTF
CDR3nt: TGTGCCAGCAGTTACGGGACAGGGGCCATTAGGAACTATGGCTACACCTTC

j_gene: TRBJ1-3
abundance: .
v_gene: TRBV27
d_gene: .
CDR3aa: CASSMDGRGGNTIYF
CDR3nt: TGTGCCAGCAGTATGGACGGCAGGGGTGGAAACACCATATATTTT

j_gene: TRBJ2-5
abundance: .
v_gene: TRBV4-2
d_gene: TRBD1
CDR3aa: CASSLRDRGNSISRETQYF
CDR3nt: TGTGCCAGCAGCCTTCGGGACAGGGGAAATAGCATCTCCAGGGAGACCCAGTACTTC

j_gene: TRBJ1-4
abundance: .
v_gene: TRBV7-8
d_gene: TRBD1
CDR3aa: CASSLSGGREKLFF
CDR3nt: TGTGCCAGCAGCTTATCAGGGGGCCGGGAGAAACTGTTTTTT

j_gene: TRBJ1-2
abundance: .
v_gene: TRBV6-5
d_gene: .
CDR3aa: CASSPRGGIYGYTF
CDR3nt: TGTGCCAGCAGTCCCCGAGGGGGGATCTATGGCTACACCTTC

j_gene: TRBJ1-5
abundance: few
v_gene: TRBV18
d_gene: .
CDR3aa: CASSPQVSNQPQHF
CDR3nt: TGTGCCAGCTCACCTCAGGTGAGCAATCAGCCCCAGCATTTT

j_gene: TRBJ2-1
abundance: .
v_gene: TRBV28
d_gene: TRBD2
CDR3aa: CASTPPGGVNEQFF
CDR3nt: TGTGCCAGCACCCCCCCGGGGGGGGTCAATGAGCAGTTCTTC

j_gene: TRBJ1-2
abundance: .
v_gene: TRBV11-2
d_gene: .
CDR3aa: CASSLDLLPEGGYTF
CDR3nt: TGTGCCAGCAGCTTAGATCTCTTGCCAGAAGGAGGCTACACCTTC

j_gene: TRBJ2-5
abundance: .
v_gene: TRBV11-1
d_gene: .
CDR3aa: CASSLALWPDETQYF
CDR3nt: TGTGCCAGCAGCTTGGCTCTCTGGCCGGATGAGACCCAGTACTTC

j_gene: TRBJ2-5
abundance: .
v_gene: TRBV5-1
d_gene: .
CDR3aa: CASSPRIQETQYF
CDR3nt: TGCGCCAGCAGCCCTAGGATCCAAGAGACCCAGTACTTC

j_gene: TRBJ2-3
abundance: .
v_gene: TRBV11-2
d_gene: .
CDR3aa: CASRIAGTRQYF
CDR3nt: TGTGCCAGCAGGATTGCCGGGACAAGGCAGTATTTT

j_gene: TRBJ1-4
abundance: .
v_gene: TRBV28
d_gene: .
CDR3aa: CASSLSGGDEKLFF
CDR3nt: TGTGCCAGCAGTTTATCGGGAGGGGATGAAAAACTGTTTTTT

j_gene: TRBJ1-1
abundance: .
v_gene: TRBV7-2
d_gene: TRBD1
CDR3aa: CASSSPRGQVNTEAFF
CDR3nt: TGTGCCAGCAGCTCCCCCCGGGGACAGGTGAACACTGAAGCTTTCTTT

j_gene: TRBJ2-1
abundance: .
v_gene: TRBV7-2
d_gene: TRBD2
CDR3aa: CASSRSSGSYNEQFF
CDR3nt: TGTGCCAGCAGTCGTTCTAGCGGGAGTTACAATGAGCAGTTCTTC

j_gene: TRBJ2-1
abundance: .
v_gene: TRBV7-2
d_gene: TRBD1
CDR3aa: CASSAREQGARNEQFF
CDR3nt: TGTGCCAGCAGCGCCCGGGAACAGGGGGCGCGGAATGAGCAGTTCTTC

j_gene: TRBJ2-5
abundance: .
v_gene: TRBV18
d_gene: .
CDR3aa: CASSEVGKTQYF
CDR3nt: TGTGCCAGCTCAGAAGTCGGAAAGACCCAGTACTTC

j_gene: TRBJ1-4
abundance: .
v_gene: TRBV25-1
d_gene: TRBD1
CDR3aa: CASSESGDRLNEKLFF
CDR3nt: TGTGCCAGCAGTGAGTCTGGGGACAGACTTAATGAAAAACTGTTTTTT

j_gene: TRBJ2-7
abundance: .
v_gene: TRBV6-5
d_gene: TRBD2
CDR3aa: CASRPPGLSRYEQYF
CDR3nt: TGTGCCAGCAGACCCCCGGGACTAAGTCGATACGAGCAGTACTTC

j_gene: TRBJ2-3
abundance: few
v_gene: TRBV7-2
d_gene: TRBD2
CDR3aa: CASSKQAGGPTDTQYF
CDR3nt: TGTGCCAGCAGCAAGCAAGCGGGAGGGCCCACAGATACGCAGTATTTT

j_gene: TRBJ2-7
abundance: .
v_gene: TRBV18
d_gene: .
CDR3aa: CASSPTDRRWEQYF
CDR3nt: TGTGCCAGCTCACCTACAGACAGGCGCTGGGAGCAGTACTTC

j_gene: TRBJ2-1
abundance: .
v_gene: TRBV6-1
d_gene: TRBD1
CDR3aa: CASSEGTGGHNEQFF
CDR3nt: TGTGCCAGCAGTGAGGGGACAGGGGGACACAATGAGCAGTTCTTC

j_gene: TRBJ2-5
abundance: .
v_gene: TRBV19
d_gene: TRBD1
CDR3aa: CASSKGARETQYF
CDR3nt: TGTGCCAGTAGTAAGGGGGCGCGGGAGACCCAGTACTTC

j_gene: TRBJ2-7
abundance: once
v_gene: TRBV7-5
d_gene: .
CDR3aa: CARSFPGWRGTNPLAYEQYF
CDR3nt: TGTGCCAGAAGCTTTCCGGGGTGGAGGGGGACTAACCCACTTGCCTACGAGCAGTACTTC

j_gene: TRBJ1-2
abundance: .
v_gene: TRBV10-3
d_gene: TRBD1
CDR3aa: CAINKDRDLGYTF
CDR3nt: TGTGCCATCAACAAGGACAGGGACCTTGGCTACACCTTC

j_gene: TRBJ2-3
abundance: .
v_gene: TRBV5-1
d_gene: TRBD2
CDR3aa: CASTTGTSGRRGTDTQYF
CDR3nt: TGCGCCAGCACCACCGGGACTAGCGGGAGGAGAGGCACAGATACGCAGTATTTT

j_gene: TRBJ2-7
abundance: .
v_gene: TRBV5-1
d_gene: TRBD1
CDR3aa: CASNDRDRASYEQYF
CDR3nt: TGCGCCAGTAACGACCGGGACAGGGCCTCCTACGAGCAGTACTTC

j_gene: TRBJ1-2
abundance: .
v_gene: TRBV2
d_gene: .
CDR3aa: CAGSDPTGYGYTF
CDR3nt: TGTGCCGGTTCGGACCCCACGGGGTATGGCTACACCTTC

j_gene: TRBJ1-2
abundance: .
v_gene: TRBV15
d_gene: .
CDR3aa: CATSRGNTGRDYGYTF
CDR3nt: TGTGCCACCAGCCGAGGAAATACGGGACGTGACTATGGCTACACCTTC

j_gene: TRBJ1-2
abundance: .
v_gene: TRBV28
d_gene: .
CDR3aa: CASSLGWRNYTF
CDR3nt: TGTGCCAGCAGTTTGGGGTGGCGGAACTACACCTTC

j_gene: TRBJ2-5
abundance: .
v_gene: TRBV4-1
d_gene: TRBD2
CDR3aa: CASSQDSQLAGVETQYF
CDR3nt: TGCGCCAGCAGCCAAGATTCGCAACTAGCGGGAGTTGAGACCCAGTACTTC

j_gene: TRBJ2-2
abundance: .
v_gene: TRBV27
d_gene: TRBD2
CDR3aa: CATRPGTSGSGYTGELFF
CDR3nt: TGTGCCACCCGCCCCGGGACTAGCGGGTCGGGATACACCGGGGAGCTGTTTTTT

j_gene: TRBJ1-2
abundance: .
v_gene: TRBV7-3
d_gene: TRBD1
CDR3aa: CASSGGQGGGYTF
CDR3nt: TGTGCCAGCAGCGGAGGACAGGGGGGAGGCTACACCTTC

j_gene: TRBJ2-1
abundance: .
v_gene: TRBV7-9
d_gene: TRBD2
CDR3aa: CASSTSGSTNEQFF
CDR3nt: TGTGCCAGCAGTACGAGCGGGAGTACTAATGAGCAGTTCTTC

j_gene: TRBJ1-2
abundance: .
v_gene: TRBV18
d_gene: TRBD1
CDR3aa: CASSRGTDIYGYTF
CDR3nt: TGTGCCAGCTCACGTGGGACAGATATCTATGGCTACACCTTC

j_gene: TRBJ2-5
abundance: .
v_gene: TRBV7-9
d_gene: .
CDR3aa: CASSLGAGSVMQETQYF
CDR3nt: TGTGCCAGCAGCTTAGGGGCGGGTAGCGTGATGCAAGAGACCCAGTACTTC

j_gene: TRBJ1-5
abundance: .
v_gene: TRBV28
d_gene: .
CDR3aa: CASRRWGGNNQPQHF
CDR3nt: TGTGCCAGCAGGAGGTGGGGGGGAAACAATCAGCCCCAGCATTTT

j_gene: TRBJ1-4
abundance: .
v_gene: TRBV19
d_gene: .
CDR3aa: CASRSAEDEKLFF
CDR3nt: TGTGCCAGTAGGTCGGCAGAGGATGAAAAACTGTTTTTT

j_gene: TRBJ2-7
abundance: .
v_gene: TRBV6-5
d_gene: .
CDR3aa: CASSNYYEQYF
CDR3nt: TGTGCCAGCAGTAACTACTACGAGCAGTACTTC

j_gene: TRBJ2-7
abundance: .
v_gene: TRBV5-1
d_gene: TRBD2
CDR3aa: CASSGGLAGSYEQYF
CDR3nt: TGCGCCAGCAGCGGGGGACTAGCGGGCTCCTACGAGCAGTACTTC

j_gene: TRBJ1-1
abundance: .
v_gene: TRBV7-2
d_gene: .
CDR3aa: CASSLGRGEFGKAEAFF
CDR3nt: TGTGCCAGCAGCTTAGGACGGGGAGAGTTCGGGAAAGCTGAAGCTTTCTTT

j_gene: TRBJ2-3
abundance: .
v_gene: TRBV5-1
d_gene: .
CDR3aa: CASRLSTDTQYF
CDR3nt: TGCGCCAGCAGGTTATCCACAGATACGCAGTATTTT

j_gene: TRBJ1-5
abundance: once
v_gene: TRBV28
d_gene: .
CDR3aa: CASTQGREPQHF
CDR3nt: TGTGCCAGCACCCAGGGAAGGGAGCCCCAGCATTTT

j_gene: TRBJ1-1
abundance: few
v_gene: TRBV20-1
d_gene: .
CDR3aa: CSARYNTEAFF
CDR3nt: TGCAGTGCTAGGTACAACACTGAAGCTTTCTTT